This T cell receptor (beta chain) was sequenced during a study of beta chain features in type 1 diabetes. General study points: TCRB CDR3s were moderately but significantly shorter in Type 1 diabetes patients in all four CD4+ subsets. Small HLA sub-analyses could not settle whether HLA shapes TCRB rearrangement.

Germline CDR1 and CDR2: SGDLS and YYNGEE. This CDR3 is 14 amino acids long. This clone was detected a few times. Its antigen is not known. Expressed TCRB transcripts were sequenced because the entire RNA isolate underwent reverse transcription. The data were produced by immunoSEQ multiplex PCR, yet TCRdb's version contains in-frame clones alone and is incomplete. Of roughly 350,000 clones in the sample, over 8.5% are singletons; the top ten hold 0.55% to 0.75%. What was sequenced was central memory CD4+ T cells from blood. This chain connects TRBV9 to TRBJ2-5; 7 bases align to TRBD2. The assigned J gene may be wrong: the sequence end matches TRBJ2-7 better. This sequence was found in a man aged 25-45 years with type 1 diabetes. The chain's CDR3 is CASSVSGNTYEQYF. In nucleotides, the CDR3 is TGTGCCAGCAGCGTCAGCGGGAATACCTACGAGCAGTACTTC.